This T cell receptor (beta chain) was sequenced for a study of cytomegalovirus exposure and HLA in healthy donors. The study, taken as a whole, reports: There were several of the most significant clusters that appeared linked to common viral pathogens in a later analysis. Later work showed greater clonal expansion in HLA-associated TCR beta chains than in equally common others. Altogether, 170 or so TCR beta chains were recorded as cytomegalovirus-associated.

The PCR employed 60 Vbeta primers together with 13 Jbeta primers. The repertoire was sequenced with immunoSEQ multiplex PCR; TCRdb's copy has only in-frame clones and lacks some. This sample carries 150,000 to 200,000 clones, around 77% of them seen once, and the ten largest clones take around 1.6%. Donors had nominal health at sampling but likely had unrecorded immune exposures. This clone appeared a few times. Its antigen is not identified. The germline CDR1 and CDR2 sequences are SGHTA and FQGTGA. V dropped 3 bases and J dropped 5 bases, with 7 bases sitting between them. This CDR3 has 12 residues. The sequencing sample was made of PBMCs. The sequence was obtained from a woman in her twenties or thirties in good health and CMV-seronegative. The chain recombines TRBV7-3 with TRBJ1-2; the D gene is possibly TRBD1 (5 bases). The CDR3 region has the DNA TGTGCCAGCAGCTTCGGGGGTTATGGCTACACCTTC. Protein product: CASSFGGYGYTF. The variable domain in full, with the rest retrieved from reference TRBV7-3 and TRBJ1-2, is GAGVSQTPSNKVTEKGKYVELRCDPISGHTALYWYRQSLGQGPEFLIYFQGTGAADDSGLPNDRFFAVRPEGSVSTLKIQRTERGDSAVYLCASSFGGYGYTFGSGTRLTVV.